This T cell receptor (beta chain) was documented in a study of T-cell memory formation after mild COVID-19. CDR3 length: 13 amino acids. Trimming removed 0 bases at V and 6 bases at J, with 10 bases between. The germline V gene has CDR1 SGDLS and CDR2 YYNGEE. 5'RACE primed at constant segments yielded TCR alpha and TCR beta cDNA libraries bearing sample barcodes and UMIs. TCRdb reanalysed the 5' RACE reads using MiXCR and keeps one entry per CDR3 protein. The sample includes about 210,000 distinct CDR3 sequences, approximately 10% of them seen just once. Only a few counts were recorded for this clonotype. Its antigen is not known. Study-wide results and limits: Day 15 to 85 contractors were CD4/CD8 balanced; later expanders leaned CD4+. Among CD4+ contracting clones, most were CM and EM, and CD8+ ones EMRA.

The gene calls are TRBV9 and TRBJ2-7; D might be TRBD1 (6 bases). This TCR derives from a man aged 18-30 years who had mild COVID-19 (a few samples of this study predate the infection). Cell type and time point are not known. Sequencing was carried out using PBMCs or a T cell subset sorted from them (not recorded which). CDR3 sequence reads: CASSVGVGGEQYV. CDR3 nucleotides: TGTGCCAGCAGCGTAGGGGTAGGGGGCGAGCAGTACGTC.